Below, 9 T cell receptor beta chains from the same sample are listed, as sequenced in a study of cytomegalovirus exposure and HLA in healthy donors. Amplification used 60 Vbeta primers and 13 Jbeta primers. Sequencing was performed with immunoSEQ multiplex PCR; in TCRdb, only in-frame clones are kept and a portion is missing. The sample carries 110,000 to 150,000 clones, roughly four fifths recorded once. The specimen sequenced was PBMCs. The source of these receptors is a man aged 18 to 29 in good health and CMV-seropositive.

This chain joins TRBV6-1 and TRBJ2-1, with 10 bases matching TRBD1. V trimming: 4 bases; J trimming: 5 bases; junction bases outside the gene matches: 5. The CDR3 has 15 amino acids. CDR1 is MNHNS, CDR2 SASEGT, per germline. CDR3 coding DNA: TGTGCCAGCAGTGGCCGGGACAGGGGCCACAATGAGCAGTTCTTC. It specifies CASSGRDRGHNEQFF.

The chain uses TRBV12-5 and TRBJ1-2; unclear D gene. The germline CDR1 and CDR2 sequences are LGHNT and FRNRAP. Trimming removed 7 bases from V and 2 bases from J, with 8 bases in between. The CDR3 covers 12 residues. The CDR3 coding sequence is TGTGCTAGTGCCCTCCGGAACTATGGCTACACCTTC. It encodes CASALRNYGYTF.

The genes are TRBV28 and TRBJ1-2, with a tentative D call TRBD1 (5 bases). Deletions cut 3 bases from V and 4 bases from J, with 9 bases between. CDR1 and CDR2 from the germline V gene are MDHEN and SYDVKM. The CDR3 is made up of 13 amino acids. This CDR3 is CASSLGLFYGYTF. The DNA of the CDR3 is TGTGCCAGCAGTTTGGGGCTATTCTATGGCTACACCTTC.

The rearrangement uses TRBV28 and TRBJ1-2; 9 bases fit TRBD1. The V and J ends lost 6 bases and 6 bases, in that order; junction bases with no gene match: 20. This CDR3 comprises 18 residues. In germline, CDR1 is MDHEN, CDR2 SYDVKM. The CDR3 DNA follows: TGTGCCAGCAGACCCCAACCGGGACAGGGAACTATGGCTAATGGCTACACCTTC. Its translation is CASRPQPGQGTMANGYTF.

On this clone: One junction end disagrees with the germline gene, perhaps due to a read error. The V gene is TRBV7-7, the J gene TRBJ2-2; 11 nucleotides match TRBD2. CDR1 SSHAT and CDR2 FNYEAQ come from the germline V gene (reference sequence). This CDR3 comprises 16 residues. The CDR3 DNA reads as TGTGCTAGCAGTCGACTAGCGGGGCAGAACACCGGGGAGCTGTTTTTT. It codes for CASSRLAGQNTGELFF.

V and J are TRBV6-1 and TRBJ1-5; D not resolved. The length of the CDR3 is 14 residues. The germline V and J ends were trimmed by 7 bases and 6 bases, with 16 bases remaining between them. The germline V gene has CDR1 MNHNS and CDR2 SASEGT. CDR3 nucleotides: TGTGCCAGCACGAACAGAACAATGGCTCAGCCCCAGCATTTT. It encodes CASTNRTMAQPQHF.

V gene TRBV28 combines with J gene TRBJ2-7, with D perhaps TRBD1 (6 bases). The CDR3 contains 14 residues. V shed 3 bases and J shed 4 bases, with 13 bases lying between them. Germline values: CDR1 MDHEN, CDR2 SYDVKM. In nucleotides, the CDR3 is TGTGCCAGCAGTTTCAGGGGCTTACGGTACGAGCAGTACTTC. Residues: CASSFRGLRYEQYF.

This clone was picked up a small number of times. The J gene is TRBJ2-2, the V gene TRBV9, with 7 nucleotides matching TRBD1. Trimming removed 5 bases from V and 4 bases from J; junction bases left unmatched: 5. This CDR3 contains 14 residues. Germline-derived CDR1 and CDR2 are SGDLS and YYNGEE. CDR3 in amino acids: CASRADRSTGELFF. The CDR3 DNA sequence: TGTGCCAGCAGGGCGGACAGGAGCACCGGGGAGCTGTTTTTT.

The chain carries TRBV29-1 and TRBJ2-7; 8 positions agree with TRBD1. Germline V CDR1 and CDR2: SQVTM, ANQGSEA. J lost 2 bases, V lost 0 bases, and 6 bases had no gene match. The CDR3 runs to 15 residues. The CDR3 DNA follows: TGCAGCGTTGAAGACTGGGGACAGGAGACCTACGAGCAGTACTTC. This gives the protein CSVEDWGQETYEQYF.